At least ten counts were recorded for the clone carrying this T cell receptor (beta chain). Its antigen is not identified. The sample originates from a study of post-analysis software for immune sequencing data. Broader study findings: Included in a set of about five TRBV segments more frequent in patients than controls were TRBV5-6, TRBV5-1 and TRBV20-1. When compared against controls, multiple sclerosis patients showed significantly lower normalized Chao1 diversity. When the samples were clustered directly with F measure, those that had been prepared in the same batch showed strong co-clustering.

CDR3 size: 15 residues. V lost 0 bases, J lost 5 bases, and 7 bases stayed unmatched. The germline gives CDR1 DFQATT, CDR2 SNEGSKA (reference sequence). Each TCR beta cDNA library carried unique molecular identifiers. One entry per CDR3 protein, called by TCRdb with MiXCR from the PCR reads. The sample records a few hundred thousand distinct CDR3 sequences, around 34% being singletons. The sequencing input was blood. The chain links TRBV20-1 to TRBJ2-1, with 7 bases lining up with TRBD2. The receptor was isolated from a girl aged 10-17 years with multiple sclerosis. DNA for the CDR3: TGCAGTGCTAGAGATCCTCAGCGGGACCACAATGAGCAGTTCTTC. This translates into CSARDPQRDHNEQFF.